These T cell receptor beta chains were read from a single sample in a study of T cell responses to AZD1222 COVID-19 vaccine. Only in-frame clones appear in the TCRdb table, and some are missing; sequencing was by immunoSEQ multiplex PCR. This sample has 150,000 to 200,000 clones, with just over 90% found just once. Sequencing was performed on peripheral blood, taken on day 0 of AZD1222 vaccination. The receptors here all came from an adult in good health. Each CDR3 is given with its conserved first and last residue.

J gene | V gene | CDR3 protein
TRBJ1-1 | TRBV6-5 | CASSYSGDWTEAFF
TRBJ2-7 | TRBV4-1 | CASSLLWGPAYEQYF
TRBJ1-2 | TRBV5-1 | CASSLSFDRLYGYTF
TRBJ1-2 | TRBV2 | CAGGQGSFYGYTF
TRBJ1-2 | TRBV6-1 | CASSEPGGSYGYTF
TRBJ1-3 | TRBV18 | CASSPITSGNTIYF
TRBJ1-5 | TRBV24-1 | CATSGPLRLKGTEDHQPQHF
TRBJ1-2 | TRBV4-2 | CASSQGTVNYGYTF
TRBJ1-1 | TRBV7-8 | CASSSIGGQEAFF
TRBJ1-1 | TRBV29-1 | CSAGGQYIPEAFF
TRBJ2-1 | TRBV5-4 | CASSRVSGKNEQFF